These T cell receptor beta chains were read from a single sample in a study of PD-1 blockade in mismatch repair-deficient tumors. Measured with immunoSEQ multiplex PCR; TCRdb has only the in-frame clones, and not every one. The table lists about 100,000 clones, 82% of them singletons, with around 6.9% in the top ten. Sample: peripheral blood, taken roughly eight months after starting pembrolizumab. These receptors were taken from an adult with mismatch repair-deficient cancer. The CDR3 runs from the conserved cysteine through the conserved F or W. The order of the fields is clone size, D gene, J gene, V gene, CDR3 protein, CDR3 DNA. The D gene is left open where the match is weak. Clone size is not always given. Where it is, it says once, few, many or a class for expanded clones.

clone_size: few
d_call: -
j_call: TRBJ1-2
v_call: TRBV18
cdr3_aa: CASSPSGGIGNYGYTF
cdr3_nt: TGTGCCAGCTCACCCTCGGGGGGAATCGGAAACTATGGCTACACCTTC

clone_size: -
d_call: TRBD1
j_call: TRBJ2-5
v_call: TRBV11-3
cdr3_aa: CASSLEGQIEETQYF
cdr3_nt: TGTGCCAGCAGCTTAGAGGGACAGATCGAAGAGACCCAGTACTTC

clone_size: -
d_call: TRBD1
j_call: TRBJ1-4
v_call: TRBV19
cdr3_aa: CASSISTGTGHEKLFF
cdr3_nt: TGTGCCAGTAGTATAAGTACGGGGACAGGGCACGAAAAACTGTTTTTT

clone_size: -
d_call: TRBD2
j_call: TRBJ2-1
v_call: TRBV7-9
cdr3_aa: CASSWTSGNEQFF
cdr3_nt: TGTGCCAGCAGCTGGACTAGCGGGAATGAGCAGTTCTTC

clone_size: -
d_call: TRBD1
j_call: TRBJ2-6
v_call: TRBV14
cdr3_aa: CASSQFRDRSSGANVLTF
cdr3_nt: TGTGCCAGCAGTCAATTCCGGGACAGGAGCTCTGGGGCCAACGTCCTGACTTTC

clone_size: -
d_call: TRBD1
j_call: TRBJ2-5
v_call: TRBV30
cdr3_aa: CAWSGTGGVGTQYF
cdr3_nt: TGTGCCTGGAGCGGGACAGGTGGAGTAGGGACCCAGTACTTC

clone_size: -
d_call: -
j_call: TRBJ1-1
v_call: TRBV6-1
cdr3_aa: CASSVRGAWTEAFF
cdr3_nt: TGTGCCAGCAGTGTACGGGGGGCCTGGACTGAAGCTTTCTTT

clone_size: once
d_call: TRBD2
j_call: TRBJ2-7
v_call: TRBV18
cdr3_aa: CASSPPGLPYEQYF
cdr3_nt: TGTGCCAGCTCACCGCCGGGACTACCATACGAGCAGTACTTC

clone_size: -
d_call: -
j_call: TRBJ2-5
v_call: TRBV6-1
cdr3_aa: CASSTQGYQETQYF
cdr3_nt: TGTGCCAGCAGCACCCAGGGGTACCAAGAGACCCAGTACTTC

clone_size: -
d_call: -
j_call: TRBJ2-2
v_call: TRBV29-1
cdr3_aa: CSVAANTGELFF
cdr3_nt: TGCAGCGTTGCAGCGAACACCGGGGAGCTGTTTTTT

clone_size: -
d_call: TRBD1
j_call: TRBJ1-1
v_call: TRBV6-4
cdr3_aa: CASSDRDRGTEAFF
cdr3_nt: TGTGCCAGCAGTGACCGGGACAGGGGGACTGAAGCTTTCTTT

clone_size: -
d_call: -
j_call: TRBJ2-2
v_call: TRBV2
cdr3_aa: CASRLTGEVGELFF
cdr3_nt: TGTGCCAGCAGGTTGACGGGGGAGGTCGGGGAGCTGTTTTTT

clone_size: -
d_call: -
j_call: TRBJ2-7
v_call: TRBV18
cdr3_aa: CATTRGDGSYEQYF
cdr3_nt: TGTGCCACCACACGAGGAGACGGCTCCTACGAGCAGTACTTC

clone_size: -
d_call: TRBD2
j_call: TRBJ2-2
v_call: TRBV11-2
cdr3_aa: CASSLRYGLAGNTGELFF
cdr3_nt: TGTGCCAGCAGCTTACGCTATGGGCTAGCGGGGAACACCGGGGAGCTGTTTTTT

clone_size: -
d_call: TRBD1
j_call: TRBJ2-5
v_call: TRBV19
cdr3_aa: CASSIDATGTETQYF
cdr3_nt: TGTGCCAGTAGTATCGACGCGACAGGGACAGAGACCCAGTACTTC

clone_size: -
d_call: TRBD2
j_call: TRBJ2-1
v_call: TRBV2
cdr3_aa: CASGTRYGEQFF
cdr3_nt: TGTGCCAGCGGGACTAGATATGGCGAGCAGTTCTTC

clone_size: once
d_call: TRBD1
j_call: TRBJ2-3
v_call: TRBV6-1
cdr3_aa: CASSARQGATDTQYF
cdr3_nt: TGTGCCAGCAGTGCCAGACAGGGAGCCACAGATACGCAGTATTTT

clone_size: -
d_call: -
j_call: TRBJ1-1
v_call: TRBV7-9
cdr3_aa: CASSLVRGVTEAFF
cdr3_nt: TGTGCCAGCAGCTTAGTGCGCGGGGTGACTGAAGCTTTCTTT

clone_size: -
d_call: -
j_call: TRBJ2-1
v_call: TRBV19
cdr3_aa: CASSIAADSYNEQFF
cdr3_nt: TGTGCCAGTAGTATTGCAGCGGACTCCTACAATGAGCAGTTCTTC

clone_size: few
d_call: -
j_call: TRBJ1-2
v_call: TRBV25-1
cdr3_aa: CASSDHRTTRNYGYTF
cdr3_nt: TGTGCCAGCAGTGATCACCGGACCACTCGAAACTATGGCTACACCTTC

clone_size: -
d_call: TRBD1
j_call: TRBJ2-7
v_call: TRBV7-2
cdr3_aa: CASSSNRDRIYEQYF
cdr3_nt: TGTGCCAGCAGCTCAAACCGGGACAGGATCTACGAGCAGTACTTC

clone_size: -
d_call: -
j_call: TRBJ2-1
v_call: TRBV10-2
cdr3_aa: CASSVGSGFDGEFF
cdr3_nt: TGCGCCAGCAGTGTGGGGAGCGGGTTCGATGGGGAGTTCTTC

clone_size: -
d_call: -
j_call: TRBJ1-2
v_call: TRBV6-5
cdr3_aa: CASRLDGGVFGGYTF
cdr3_nt: TGTGCCAGCAGGCTTGACGGAGGCGTCTTTGGAGGCTACACCTTC

clone_size: -
d_call: TRBD1
j_call: TRBJ2-2
v_call: TRBV29-1
cdr3_aa: CSVGDRARTGELFF
cdr3_nt: TGCAGCGTTGGGGACAGGGCAAGGACCGGGGAGCTGTTTTTT